This T cell receptor beta chain is drawn from a study of blood T cell repertoires in COVID-19. TCRdb keeps only in-frame clones here, not all; method: immunoSEQ multiplex PCR. The table records around 250,000 clones, approximately 86% of them present only once. The CDR3 consists of 13 residues. Trimming shortened V by 2 bases and J by 1 base, and 4 bases separated the two germline ends. Germline V CDR1 and CDR2: SNHLY, FYNNEI. Sequences were obtained from peripheral blood. The TCR was taken from a woman in her sixties or seventies with active or convalescent COVID-19. This rearrangement joins TRBV2 to TRBJ2-3; no firm D call. The CDR3 loop is CASSESGTDTQYF. DNA for the CDR3: TGTGCCAGCAGTGAATCAGGCACAGATACGCAGTATTTT.